Each of the 13 T cell receptor beta chains below was sequenced from the same sample in a study of technical replicates of blood from a few donors. The table came from immunoSEQ multiplex PCR; TCRdb's copy has only in-frame clones and leaves some out. The sample contains 60,000 to 85,000 clones, roughly 96% of which appear only once. Input material: T cells isolated from PBMCs. Receptors were obtained from a human donor in good health.

V is TRBV2 and J is TRBJ2-2; D might be TRBD1 (6 bases). The CDR3 runs to 14 residues. The V and J ends lost 3 bases and 5 bases respectively, with 10 bases between them. CDR1 and CDR2 (germline): SNHLY, FYNNEI. The CDR3 DNA is TGTGCCAGCAGTGACGGGACATTTACCGGGGAGCTGTTTTTT. Translation gives CASSDGTFTGELFF. The variable domain in full, completed from reference TRBV2 and TRBJ2-2, reads EPEVTQTPSHQVTQMGQEVILRCVPISNHLYFYWYRQILGQKVEFLVSFYNNEISEKSEIFDDQFSVERPDGSNFTLKIRSTKLEDSAMYFCASSDGTFTGELFFGEGSRLTVL.

The chain uses TRBV18 and TRBJ1-1; D remains unclear. The V gene's germline CDR1 is KGHSH and CDR2 LQKENI. V dropped 6 bases and J dropped 0 bases, with 8 bases sitting between them. This CDR3 comprises 13 residues. CDR3 DNA sequence: TGTGCCAGCTCTAATACTATGAACACTGAAGCTTTCTTT. This encodes CASSNTMNTEAFF.

The V and J genes are TRBV5-6 and TRBJ2-4, with D perhaps matching TRBD2 (6 bases). This CDR3 has 14 amino acids. The ends were cut back, 2 bases at V and 7 bases at J, with 13 bases in the middle. In germline, CDR1 is SGHDT, CDR2 YYEEEE. The CDR3 nucleotides read TGTGCCAGCAGCTTTGGTGGGGGGTTCAACATTCAGTACTTC. It yields the protein CASSFGGGFNIQYF.

This chain links TRBV10-2 with TRBJ2-7; 7 bases fit TRBD1. This CDR3 contains 14 residues. Per germline, CDR1 WSHSY and CDR2 SAAADI. Trimming took 4 bases from V and 3 from J; bases not matched to a gene: 6. DNA for the CDR3: TGCGCCAGCAGTGTTGGGACAGAACGCTACGAGCAGTACTTC. Residues: CASSVGTERYEQYF.

V is TRBV19 and J is TRBJ2-7; a possible D gene is TRBD1 (6 bases). CDR3 length: 13 amino acids. Per germline, CDR1 LNHDA and CDR2 SQIVND (reference sequence). V lost 6 bases, J lost 4 bases, and 13 bases lay in between. The CDR3 DNA is TGTGCCAGTAGCCCGGACAGCCCATACGAGCAGTACTTC. This translates into CASSPDSPYEQYF.

The rearrangement links TRBV13 to TRBJ2-1; no definite D call. V was trimmed by 4 bases and J by 7 bases, leaving 8 bases between them. There are 12 residues in the CDR3. Germline V CDR1 and CDR2: PRHDT, FYEKMQ (reference sequence). CDR3 DNA sequence: TGTGCCAGCAGCTCCCTTAATAATGAGCAGTTCTTC. Translated, it gives CASSSLNNEQFF.

This chain uses TRBV4-1 with TRBJ2-2; 8 positions agree with TRBD2. Germline CDR1 is MGHRA and CDR2 is YSYEKL. Unmatched junction bases numbered 12, after V lost 2 bases and J lost 10 bases. The CDR3 runs to 16 residues. CDR3 region: CASSQTPGLGTPELFF. DNA for the CDR3: TGCGCCAGCAGCCAAACACCGGGACTAGGAACCCCGGAGCTGTTTTTT.

The gene calls are TRBV5-1 and TRBJ2-1; the match to TRBD2 covers 10 bases. CDR1 is SGHRS and CDR2 is YFSETQ in the germline V gene. There are 16 residues in the CDR3. Trimming at V came to 1 base and at J to 9 bases, leaving 10 bases not matched to a gene. The CDR3 protein is CASSLTEAGGLREQFF. CDR3 nucleotides: TGCGCCAGCAGCTTGACCGAAGCGGGAGGGCTTCGTGAGCAGTTCTTC.

The rearrangement joins TRBV28 to TRBJ2-7; D is undetermined. Germline CDR1 is MDHEN and CDR2 is SYDVKM. The CDR3 sequence is 16 residues long. Trimming took off 4 bases at V and 3 bases at J, with 19 bases between the two ends. As DNA, the CDR3 is TGTGCCAGCAGTTCCAGGCCGGTGCTCAGGCGCTACGAGCAGTACTTC. Protein sequence: CASSSRPVLRRYEQYF.

A single count supports this clone. V usage is TRBV27 and J usage is TRBJ2-4; 10 bases agree with TRBD2. The germline V gene encodes CDR1 MNHEY and CDR2 SMNVEV (reference sequence). V lost 5 bases to trimming and J lost 5 bases; unmatched junction nucleotides: 12. This CDR3 is 17 amino acids long. CDR3 bases: TGTGCCAGCAGTCCCCGCCGCCGGCTAGCGGGGGAAAACATTCAGTACTTC. It translates to CASSPRRRLAGENIQYF.

The V gene is TRBV4-1, the J gene TRBJ2-7; weak D call: TRBD1 (7 bases). The germline V and J ends were trimmed by 5 bases and 5 bases, with 13 bases remaining between them. Germline CDR1 reads MGHRA; CDR2 reads YSYEKL. The CDR3 has 13 residues. Written as DNA, the CDR3 is TGCGCCAGCAGCGTTGGCAGGGGGGACGAGCAGTACTTC. Translation gives CASSVGRGDEQYF.

V and J are TRBV7-9 and TRBJ2-5; TRBD2 matches 8 bases. The CDR3 runs 14 residues. V was pared by 1 base and J by 11 bases, with 9 bases of the junction left unmatched. Germline CDR1 reads SEHNR; CDR2 reads FQNEAQ (reference sequence). The CDR3 DNA sequence: TGTGCCAGCAGCTTAGTGCTGGGGACTAGTTTACAGTACTTC. Its protein product is CASSLVLGTSLQYF. Filled out from reference TRBV7-9 and TRBJ2-5, the complete variable domain reads DTGVSQNPRHKITKRGQNVTFRCDPISEHNRLYWYRQTLGQGPEFLTYFQNEAQLEKSRLLSDRFSAERPKGSFSTLEIQRTEQGDSAMYLCASSLVLGTSLQYFGPGTRLLVL.

The chain combines TRBV6-5 with TRBJ2-7, with D tentatively TRBD2 (6 bases). The germline CDR1 and CDR2 sequences are MNHEY and SVGAGI. V was clipped by 10 bases and J by 0 bases, with 13 bases between them. The CDR3 is 13 residues long. CDR3 nucleotide sequence: TGTGCCACCGCTCTGACTAGCTCCTACGAGCAGTACTTC. Amino acid sequence: CATALTSSYEQYF.